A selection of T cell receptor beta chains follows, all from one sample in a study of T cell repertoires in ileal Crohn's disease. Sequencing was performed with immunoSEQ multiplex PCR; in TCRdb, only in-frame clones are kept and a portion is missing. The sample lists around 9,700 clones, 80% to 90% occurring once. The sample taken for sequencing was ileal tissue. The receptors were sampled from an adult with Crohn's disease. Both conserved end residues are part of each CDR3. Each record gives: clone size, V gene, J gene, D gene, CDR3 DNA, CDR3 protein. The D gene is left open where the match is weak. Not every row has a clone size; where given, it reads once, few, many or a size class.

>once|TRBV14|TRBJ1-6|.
TGTGCCAGCAGCCGGGAGGGAGTGGCCTCACCCCTCCACTTT
CASSREGVASPLHF
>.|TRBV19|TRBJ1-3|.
TGTGCCAGTAGTATAGTGGGACTGCGGGGCTCTGGAAACACCATATATTTT
CASSIVGLRGSGNTIYF
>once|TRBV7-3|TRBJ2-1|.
TGTGCCAGCAGCCCACTGACCAGCACGAATGAGCAGTTCTTC
CASSPLTSTNEQFF
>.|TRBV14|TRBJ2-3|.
TGTGCCAGCAGCCAAGGGAAGACAGTCCTGACAGATACGCAGTATTTT
CASSQGKTVLTDTQYF
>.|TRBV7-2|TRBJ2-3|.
TGTGCCAGCAGCTTAGCTAGCCCACGGGAGACAGATACGCAGTATTTT
CASSLASPRETDTQYF
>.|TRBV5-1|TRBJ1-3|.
TGCGCCAGCAGCTTGGAACCTGGATCTGGAAACACCATATATTTT
CASSLEPGSGNTIYF
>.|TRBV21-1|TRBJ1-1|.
TGTGCCAGCAGCAAAGGGGGGACGGCGAACACTGAAGCTTTCTTT
CASSKGGTANTEAFF
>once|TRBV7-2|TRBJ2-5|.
TGTGCCAGCAGCGAGGGGACATCCCCCCGAGAGACCCAGTACTTC
CASSEGTSPRETQYF
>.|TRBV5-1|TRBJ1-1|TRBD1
TGCGCCAGCAGCCGACAGGGGGAGACTGAAGCTTTCTTT
CASSRQGETEAFF
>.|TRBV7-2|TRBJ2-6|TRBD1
TGTGCCAGCAGCTTCCAGGGGGCTGGGGCCAACGTCCTGACTTTC
CASSFQGAGANVLTF
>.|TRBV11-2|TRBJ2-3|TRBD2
TGTGCCAGCAGCTTTACTAGCGGGAGAAGAGATACGCAGTATTTT
CASSFTSGRRDTQYF
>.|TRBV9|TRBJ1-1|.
TGTGCCAGCAGCGTAACAGAGCACACTGAAGCTTTCTTT
CASSVTEHTEAFF
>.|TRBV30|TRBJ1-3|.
TGTGCCTGTATCAAACACGACTCTGGAAACACCATATATTTT
CACIKHDSGNTIYF
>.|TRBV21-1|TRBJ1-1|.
TGTGCCAGCAGCATAAACAGGGTCCGGGATGAAGCTTTCTTT
CASSINRVRDEAFF
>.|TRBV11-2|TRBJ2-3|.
TGTGCCAGCAGCTTTGGGACTCGGGGAGGAGATACGCAGTATTTT
CASSFGTRGGDTQYF
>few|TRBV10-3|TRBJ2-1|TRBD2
TGTGCCATCAGTGAGGTTGTTGGTAGCGGGAGGACCACTCTGGATGAGCAGTTCTTC
CAISEVVGSGRTTLDEQFF
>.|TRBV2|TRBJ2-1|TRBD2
TGTGCCAGCAGTTCTCCGACTAGCGGCTACAATGAACAGTTCTTC
CASSSPTSGYNEQFF
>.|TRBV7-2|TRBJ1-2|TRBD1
TGTGCCAGCAGCCTGGAGATCGGGACAGCGGGTAATGGCTACACCTTC
CASSLEIGTAGNGYTF
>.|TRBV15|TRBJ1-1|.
TGTGCCACCAGCCCTTCATCATGGAACACTGAAGCTTTCTTT
CATSPSSWNTEAFF
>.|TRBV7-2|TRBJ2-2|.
TGTGCCAGCAGCCCGGCGAGCGTCACCGGGGAGCTGTTTTTT
CASSPASVTGELFF
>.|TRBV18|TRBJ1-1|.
TGTGCCAGCTCATCGGCGCCGAACACTGAAGCTTTCTTT
CASSSAPNTEAFF
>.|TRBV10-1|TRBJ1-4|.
TGCGCCAGCAGCGGCCAGGGGCTAGGGGAAAAACTGTTTTTT
CASSGQGLGEKLFF
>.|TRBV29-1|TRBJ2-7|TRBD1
TGCAGCGCCATGACAGGGTACGAGCAGTACTTC
CSAMTGYEQYF
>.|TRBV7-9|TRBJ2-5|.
TGTGCCAGCAGCTTACACCAAGGGCAAGAGACCCAGTACTTC
CASSLHQGQETQYF
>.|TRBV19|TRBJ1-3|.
TGTGCCAGTAGTGGGATCGCCGAGGACACCATATATTTT
CASSGIAEDTIYF
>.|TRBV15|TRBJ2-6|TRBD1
TGTGCCACCAGCACCCCGGCAGGGGGACAGGGTTTTCGTATGGCCAACGTCCTGACTTTC
CATSTPAGGQGFRMANVLTF
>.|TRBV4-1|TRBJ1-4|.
TGCGCCAGCAGCCAAGTGGTGGGGCAGATTAATGAAAAACTGTTTTTT
CASSQVVGQINEKLFF
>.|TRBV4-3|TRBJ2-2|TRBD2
TGCGCCAGCAGCCAAGGGGGGACTAGCGGGAGTGATCGCCGGGGAGCTGTTTTT
CASSQGGTSGSDRRGAVF
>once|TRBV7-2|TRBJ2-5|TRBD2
TGTGCCAGCAGCTTACCTCCTAGCGGCCAAGAGACCCAGTACTTC
CASSLPPSGQETQYF
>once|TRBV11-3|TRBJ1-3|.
TGTGCCAGCAGCCCCCATAGGGGCGAAAACACCATATATTTT
CASSPHRGENTIYF
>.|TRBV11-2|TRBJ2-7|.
TGTGCCACCCCCCGGGGGCTTTCCTACGAGCAGTACTTC
CATPRGLSYEQYF
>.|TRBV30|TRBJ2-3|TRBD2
TGTGCCTGGAGCGGACTAGCGGTCGGATACGATACGCAGTATTTT
CAWSGLAVGYDTQYF
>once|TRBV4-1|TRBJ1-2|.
TGCGCCAGCAGCCAAGATGTAACAGGCTCCTTCTATGGCTACACCTTC
CASSQDVTGSFYGYTF
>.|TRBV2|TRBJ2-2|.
TGTGCCAGCAGTGAAGACGGGAGCGAGACCGGGGAGCTGTTTTTT
CASSEDGSETGELFF
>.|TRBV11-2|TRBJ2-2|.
TGTGCCAGCAGCACCTCGTCCGGGGAGCTGTTTTTT
CASSTSSGELFF
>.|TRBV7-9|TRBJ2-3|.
TGTGCCAGCAGCCTGGACTACACAGATACGCAGTATTTT
CASSLDYTDTQYF